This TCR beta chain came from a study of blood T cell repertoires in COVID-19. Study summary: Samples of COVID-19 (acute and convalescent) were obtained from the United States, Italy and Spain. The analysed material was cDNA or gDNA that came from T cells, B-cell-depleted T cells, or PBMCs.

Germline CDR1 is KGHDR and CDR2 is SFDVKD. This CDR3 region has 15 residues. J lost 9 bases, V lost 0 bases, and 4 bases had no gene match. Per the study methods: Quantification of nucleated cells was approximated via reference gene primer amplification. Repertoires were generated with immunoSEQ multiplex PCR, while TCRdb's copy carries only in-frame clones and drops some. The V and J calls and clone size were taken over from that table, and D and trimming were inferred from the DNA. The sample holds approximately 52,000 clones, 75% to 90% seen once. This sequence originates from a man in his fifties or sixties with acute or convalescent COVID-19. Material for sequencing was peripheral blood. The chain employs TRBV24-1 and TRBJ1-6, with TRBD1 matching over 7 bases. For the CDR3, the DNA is TGTGCCACCAGTGATTTGTTGGGACAGCCTTCACCCCTCCACTTT. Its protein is CATSDLLGQPSPLHF.